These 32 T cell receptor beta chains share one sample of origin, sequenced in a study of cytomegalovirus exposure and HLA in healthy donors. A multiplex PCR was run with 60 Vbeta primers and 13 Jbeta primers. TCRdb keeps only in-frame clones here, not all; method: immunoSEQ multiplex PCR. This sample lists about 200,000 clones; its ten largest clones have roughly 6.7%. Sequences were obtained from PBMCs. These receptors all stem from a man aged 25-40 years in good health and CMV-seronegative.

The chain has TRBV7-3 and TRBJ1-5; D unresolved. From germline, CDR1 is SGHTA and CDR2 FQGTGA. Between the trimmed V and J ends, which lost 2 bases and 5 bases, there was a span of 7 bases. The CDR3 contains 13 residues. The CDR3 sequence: CASSLDNHQPQHF. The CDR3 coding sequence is TGTGCCAGCAGCTTAGACAACCATCAGCCCCAGCATTTT. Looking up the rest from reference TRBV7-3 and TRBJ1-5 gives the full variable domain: GAGVSQTPSNKVTEKGKYVELRCDPISGHTALYWYRQSLGQGPEFLIYFQGTGAADDSGLPNDRFFAVRPEGSVSTLKIQRTERGDSAVYLCASSLDNHQPQHFGDGTRLSIL.

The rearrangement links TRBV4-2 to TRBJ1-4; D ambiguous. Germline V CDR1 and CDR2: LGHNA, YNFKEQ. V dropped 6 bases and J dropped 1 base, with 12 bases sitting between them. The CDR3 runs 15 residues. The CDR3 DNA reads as TGTGCCAGCAGTACCGGTCAGGTAACTAATGAAAAACTGTTTTTT. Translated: CASSTGQVTNEKLFF.

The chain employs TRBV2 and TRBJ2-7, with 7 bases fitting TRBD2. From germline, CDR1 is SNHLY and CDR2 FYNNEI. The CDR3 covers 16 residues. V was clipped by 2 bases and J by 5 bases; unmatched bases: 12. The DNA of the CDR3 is TGTGCCAGCAGTGAACTCGGGGGACTACTGACTGACGAGCAGTACTTC. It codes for CASSELGGLLTDEQYF.

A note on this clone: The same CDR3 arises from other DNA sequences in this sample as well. The CDR3 DNA reads as TGTGCCAGCAGTTTGGGACAGACTAACTATGGCTACACCTTC. Translated, it gives CASSLGQTNYGYTF. The rearrangement links TRBV28 to TRBJ1-2; TRBD1 aligns across 7 bases. Germline V gene data show CDR1 as MDHEN and CDR2 as SYDVKM. The V gene end was trimmed by 3 bases and the J gene end by 0 bases; junction bases not matched to a gene: 1. The CDR3 is 14 residues long.

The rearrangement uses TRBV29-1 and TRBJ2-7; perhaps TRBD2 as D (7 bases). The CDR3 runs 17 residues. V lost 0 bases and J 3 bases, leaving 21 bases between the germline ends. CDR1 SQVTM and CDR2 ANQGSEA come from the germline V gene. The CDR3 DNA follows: TGCAGCGTTGAAGAGTTTAAGGGGGGGAGGGGTCTCTACGAGCAGTACTTC. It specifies CSVEEFKGGRGLYEQYF.

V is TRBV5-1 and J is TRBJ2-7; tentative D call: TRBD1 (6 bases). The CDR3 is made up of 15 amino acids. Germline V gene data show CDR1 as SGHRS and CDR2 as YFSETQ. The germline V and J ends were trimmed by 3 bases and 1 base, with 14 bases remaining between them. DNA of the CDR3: TGCGCCAGCAGCTCCCGACAGGTTCGTTCCTACGAGCAGTACTTC. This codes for CASSSRQVRSYEQYF.

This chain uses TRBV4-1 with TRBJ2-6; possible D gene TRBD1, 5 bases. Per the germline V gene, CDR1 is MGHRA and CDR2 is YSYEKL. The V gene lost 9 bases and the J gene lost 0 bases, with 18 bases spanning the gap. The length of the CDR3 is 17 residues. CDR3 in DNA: TGCGCCAGTTCCTCGGGCAGGGCAGACTCTGGGGCCAACGTCCTGACTTTC. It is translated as CASSSGRADSGANVLTF.

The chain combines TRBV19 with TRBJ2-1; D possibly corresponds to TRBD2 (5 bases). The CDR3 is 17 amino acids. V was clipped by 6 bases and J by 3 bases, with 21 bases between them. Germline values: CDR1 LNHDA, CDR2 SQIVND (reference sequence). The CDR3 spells CASSPERARSDYNEQFF. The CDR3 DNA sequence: TGTGCCAGTAGCCCGGAGAGGGCGCGGAGCGACTACAATGAGCAGTTCTTC.

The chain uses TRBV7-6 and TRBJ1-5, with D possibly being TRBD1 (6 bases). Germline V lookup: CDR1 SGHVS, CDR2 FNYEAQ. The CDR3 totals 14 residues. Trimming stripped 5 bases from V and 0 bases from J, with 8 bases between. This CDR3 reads CASSVQGSNQPQHF. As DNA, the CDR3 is TGTGCCAGCAGCGTACAGGGTAGCAATCAGCCCCAGCATTTT.

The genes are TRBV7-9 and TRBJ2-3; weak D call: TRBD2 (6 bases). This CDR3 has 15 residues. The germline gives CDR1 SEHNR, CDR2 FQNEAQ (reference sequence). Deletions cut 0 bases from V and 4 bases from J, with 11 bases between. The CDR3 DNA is TGTGCCAGCAGCTTAGCGGGCAGGGAGGCAGATACGCAGTATTTT. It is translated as CASSLAGREADTQYF.

CDR3 in amino acids: CASRVQGLGTEAFF. CDR3 DNA: TGTGCCAGCAGAGTACAGGGGCTGGGCACTGAAGCTTTCTTT. The chain couples TRBV6-5 to TRBJ1-1, with TRBD1 matching 7 bases. In germline, CDR1 is MNHEY, CDR2 SVGAGI. Germline trimming cut 6 bases from V and 4 bases from J; bases unmatched to any gene: 8. The CDR3 is 14 residues long.

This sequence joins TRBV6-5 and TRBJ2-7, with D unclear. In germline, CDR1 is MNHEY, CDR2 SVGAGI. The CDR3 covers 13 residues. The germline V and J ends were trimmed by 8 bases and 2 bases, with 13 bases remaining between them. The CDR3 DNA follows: TGTGCCAGCGGTTTCACGGGTACCTACGAGCAGTACTTC. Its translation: CASGFTGTYEQYF.

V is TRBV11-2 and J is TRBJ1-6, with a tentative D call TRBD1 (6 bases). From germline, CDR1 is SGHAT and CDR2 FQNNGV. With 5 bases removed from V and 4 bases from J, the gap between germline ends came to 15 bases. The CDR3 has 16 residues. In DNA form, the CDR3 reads TGTGCCAGCAGCCCGTACAGAAGGGGGTATAATTCACCCCTCCACTTT. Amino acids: CASSPYRRGYNSPLHF.

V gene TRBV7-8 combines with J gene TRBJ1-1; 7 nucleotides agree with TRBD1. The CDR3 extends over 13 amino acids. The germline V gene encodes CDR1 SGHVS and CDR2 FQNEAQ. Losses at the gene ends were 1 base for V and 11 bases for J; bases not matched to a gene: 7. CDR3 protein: CASSLEQGRWAFF. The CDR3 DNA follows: TGTGCCAGCAGCTTAGAACAGGGGAGGTGGGCTTTCTTT.

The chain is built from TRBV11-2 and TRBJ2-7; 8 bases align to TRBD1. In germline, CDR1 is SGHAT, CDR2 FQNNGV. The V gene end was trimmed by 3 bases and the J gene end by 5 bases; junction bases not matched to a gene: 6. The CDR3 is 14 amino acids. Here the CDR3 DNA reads TGTGCCAGCAGCTTCGACAGGGGAGTTGACGAGCAGTACTTC. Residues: CASSFDRGVDEQYF.

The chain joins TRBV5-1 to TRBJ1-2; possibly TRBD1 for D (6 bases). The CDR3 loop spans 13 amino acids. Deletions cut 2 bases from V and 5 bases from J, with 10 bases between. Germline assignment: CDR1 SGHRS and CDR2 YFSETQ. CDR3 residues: CASSLSQGYGYTF. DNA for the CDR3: TGCGCCAGCAGCTTATCACAGGGATATGGCTACACCTTC. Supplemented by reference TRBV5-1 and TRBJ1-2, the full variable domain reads KAGVTQTPRYLIKTRGQQVTLSCSPISGHRSVSWYQQTPGQGLQFLFEYFSETQRNKGNFPGRFSGRQFSNSRSEMNVSTLELGDSALYLCASSLSQGYGYTFGSGTRLTVV.

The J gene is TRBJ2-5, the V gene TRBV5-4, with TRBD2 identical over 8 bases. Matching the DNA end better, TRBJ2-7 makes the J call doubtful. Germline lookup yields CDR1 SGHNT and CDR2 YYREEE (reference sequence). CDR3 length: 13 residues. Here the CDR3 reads CASSSTSVYEQYF. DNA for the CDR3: TGTGCCAGCAGCTCGACTAGCGTCTACGAGCAGTACTTC.

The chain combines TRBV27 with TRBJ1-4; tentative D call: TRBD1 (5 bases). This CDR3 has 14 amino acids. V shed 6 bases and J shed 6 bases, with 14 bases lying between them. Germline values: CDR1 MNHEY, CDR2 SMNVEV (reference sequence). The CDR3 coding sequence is TGTGCCAGCAGCCCCGGGGGGTTCGATGAAAAACTGTTTTTT. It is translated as CASSPGGFDEKLFF.

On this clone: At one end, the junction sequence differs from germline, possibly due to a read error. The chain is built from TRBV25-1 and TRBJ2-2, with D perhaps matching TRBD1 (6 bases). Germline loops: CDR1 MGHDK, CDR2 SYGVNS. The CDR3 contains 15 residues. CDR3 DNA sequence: TGTGCCAGCAGTTCTTCCCAGGGGCGGCACCGGGGAGCTGTTTTT. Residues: CASSSSQGRHRGAVF.

CDR3 DNA sequence: TGTGCCATCAGTGGGACAGGGAGAGAACTGTTTTTT. Encoded protein: CAISGTGRELFF. V is TRBV10-3 and J is TRBJ1-4; 8 bases are shared with TRBD1. This CDR3 region has 12 residues. CDR1 and CDR2 (germline): ENHRY, SYGVKD. J was trimmed by 12 bases and V by 4 bases; bases with no gene match: 4.

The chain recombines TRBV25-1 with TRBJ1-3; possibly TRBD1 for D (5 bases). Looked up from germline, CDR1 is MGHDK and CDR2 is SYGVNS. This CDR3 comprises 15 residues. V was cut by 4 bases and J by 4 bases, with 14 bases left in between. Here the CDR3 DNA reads TGTGCCAGCAGTGCGGCCGGGACTGTGGGAAACACCATATATTTT. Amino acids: CASSAAGTVGNTIYF.

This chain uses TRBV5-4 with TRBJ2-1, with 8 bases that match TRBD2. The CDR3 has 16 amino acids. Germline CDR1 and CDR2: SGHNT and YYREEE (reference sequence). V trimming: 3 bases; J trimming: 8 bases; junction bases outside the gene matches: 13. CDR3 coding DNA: TGTGCCAGCAGCTCGGGGGGGTCCGGGAGCTTCTATGAGCAGTTCTTC. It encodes CASSSGGSGSFYEQFF. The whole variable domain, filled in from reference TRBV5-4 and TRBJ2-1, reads ETGVTQSPTHLIKTRGQQVTLRCSSQSGHNTVSWYQQALGQGPQFIFQYYREEENGRGNFPPRFSGLQFPNYSSELNVNALELDDSALYLCASSSGGSGSFYEQFFGPGTRLTVL.

CDR3 residues: CASRATGGRNQPQHF. In DNA form, the CDR3 reads TGTGCCAGTAGGGCGACAGGGGGCCGCAATCAGCCCCAGCATTTT. This chain joins TRBV19 and TRBJ1-5, with 10 bases matching TRBD1. Per the germline V gene, CDR1 is LNHDA and CDR2 is SQIVND (reference sequence). The length of the CDR3 is 15 residues. V was clipped by 6 bases and J by 2 bases; unmatched bases: 4.

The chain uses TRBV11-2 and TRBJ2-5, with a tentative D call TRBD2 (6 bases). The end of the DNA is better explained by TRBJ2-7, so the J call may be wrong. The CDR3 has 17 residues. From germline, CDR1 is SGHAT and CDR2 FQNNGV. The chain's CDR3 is CASSSTRRAQISYEQYF. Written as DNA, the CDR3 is TGTGCCAGCAGCTCCACCCGGAGGGCGCAAATTTCCTACGAGCAGTACTTC.

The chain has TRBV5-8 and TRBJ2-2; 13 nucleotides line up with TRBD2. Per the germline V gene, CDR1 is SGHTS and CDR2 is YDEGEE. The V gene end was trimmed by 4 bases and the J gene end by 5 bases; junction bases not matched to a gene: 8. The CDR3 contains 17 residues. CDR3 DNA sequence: TGTGCCAGCAGCCCCTCCGGGACTAGCGGGGTGACCGGGGAGCTGTTTTTT. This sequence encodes CASSPSGTSGVTGELFF.

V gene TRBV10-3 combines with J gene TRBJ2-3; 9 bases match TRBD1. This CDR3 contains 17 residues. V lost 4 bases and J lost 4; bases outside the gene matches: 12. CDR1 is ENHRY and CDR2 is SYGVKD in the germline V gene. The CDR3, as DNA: TGTGCCATCAGTGGGGGGACAGGGAAGGTTCAACCAGATACGCAGTATTTT. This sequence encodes CAISGGTGKVQPDTQYF.

CDR3 region: CASSASNRESTEAFF. The CDR3 bases are TGTGCCAGCAGTGCGTCTAACAGGGAATCCACTGAAGCTTTCTTT. The V and J genes are TRBV6-5 and TRBJ1-1, with D maybe TRBD1 (6 bases). Germline CDR1 is MNHEY and CDR2 is SVGAGI. The CDR3 is 15 residues long. The V and J ends lost 5 bases and 4 bases respectively, with 17 bases between them.

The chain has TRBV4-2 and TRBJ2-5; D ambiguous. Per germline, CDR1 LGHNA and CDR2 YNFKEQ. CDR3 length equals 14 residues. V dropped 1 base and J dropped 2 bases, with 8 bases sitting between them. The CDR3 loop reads CASSQGRLQETQYF. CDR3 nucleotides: TGTGCCAGCAGCCAAGGTCGGTTACAAGAGACCCAGTACTTC.

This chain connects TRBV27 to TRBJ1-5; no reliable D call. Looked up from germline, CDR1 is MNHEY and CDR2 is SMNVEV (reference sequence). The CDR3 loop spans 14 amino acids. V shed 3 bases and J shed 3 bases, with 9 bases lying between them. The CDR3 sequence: CASSLSGINQPQHF. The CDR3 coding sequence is TGTGCCAGCAGTTTGTCCGGGATCAATCAGCCCCAGCATTTT.

The CDR3 region has the DNA TGCGCCAGCAGCTTGGGGCAGGTGTACTCTGGAAACACCATATATTTT. It specifies CASSLGQVYSGNTIYF. This chain connects TRBV5-1 to TRBJ1-3, with D unresolved. Germline CDR1 reads SGHRS; CDR2 reads YFSETQ. There are 16 residues in the CDR3. Trimming pared 0 bases from V and 0 bases from J, leaving 10 bases between.

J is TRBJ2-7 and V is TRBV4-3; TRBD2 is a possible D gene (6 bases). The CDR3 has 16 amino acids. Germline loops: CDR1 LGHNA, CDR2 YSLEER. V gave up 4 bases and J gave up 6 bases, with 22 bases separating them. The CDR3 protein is CASSLNRDSGQGEQYF. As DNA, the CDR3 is TGCGCCAGCAGCCTTAACCGGGACTCTGGTCAGGGCGAGCAGTACTTC.

In DNA, the CDR3 is TGTGCCAGTAGTATGGTGACACATGAAAAACTGTTTTTT. Translation gives CASSMVTHEKLFF. The rearrangement joins TRBV19 to TRBJ1-4; D is uncertain. The length of the CDR3 is 13 residues. Per the germline V gene, CDR1 is LNHDA and CDR2 is SQIVND (reference sequence). The V end lost 3 bases, the J end lost 6 bases, and 8 bases lay between the germline ends.